The 3 T cell receptor beta chains listed next were all sequenced from one sample in a study of PD-1 blockade in classical Hodgkin lymphoma. The time point here: cycle 4 day 1 (C4D1), after more than five weeks of nivolumab. In every patient, relapse followed autologous stem cell transplantation, while exposure to brentuximab vedotin differed. Thawed PBMCs yielded CD4+ T cells through magnetic negative selection. The repertoire was sequenced with immunoSEQ multiplex PCR; TCRdb's copy has only in-frame clones and lacks some. The data hold around 9,500 clones, with roughly four fifths observed a single time. Here the sequenced sample was CD4+ T cells from blood, taken before the fourth cycle of nivolumab. The source of these receptors is a human donor with classical Hodgkin lymphoma.

The rearrangement links TRBV18 to TRBJ1-1; D is perhaps TRBD1 (5 bases). CDR3 length: 13 residues. Germline V lookup: CDR1 KGHSH, CDR2 LQKENI. Trimming took off 6 bases at V and 3 bases at J, with 11 bases between the two ends. The DNA of the CDR3 is TGTGCCAGCTCCCAAACGGGGGACACTGAAGCTTTCTTT. It encodes CASSQTGDTEAFF.

This clone was detected a few times. The chain links TRBV27 to TRBJ1-2, with TRBD1 matching 10 bases. This CDR3 has 15 amino acids. The V and J ends lost 5 bases and 5 bases, in that order; junction bases with no gene match: 8. Germline V gene sequence: CDR1 MNHEY, CDR2 SMNVEV (reference sequence). Here the CDR3 DNA reads TGTGCCAGCAGTCCATGGACAGGGGGATCGTATGGCTACACCTTC. Translated, it gives CASSPWTGGSYGYTF.

This chain links TRBV6-5 with TRBJ1-2, with a tentative D call TRBD1 (5 bases). The CDR3 is 13 amino acids. Trimming removed 2 bases at V and 10 bases at J, with 14 bases between. Looked up from germline, CDR1 is MNHEY and CDR2 is SVGAGI. CDR3 nucleotides: TGTGCCAGCAGTTACCCCCCGGAGGGGTCCTACACCTTC. This sequence encodes CASSYPPEGSYTF.